These T cell receptor beta chains were read from a single sample in a study of shared clonotypes between healthy human individuals. Measured with immunoSEQ multiplex PCR; TCRdb has only the in-frame clones, and not every one. This repertoire shows 1.5 million to 2.5 million clones, roughly 95% found once; its top ten account for around 1.2%. Sequenced material: naive CD8+ T cells sorted from blood. These receptors came from a man younger than 35 in good health. Each CDR3 is given with its conserved first and last residue.

v_gene	j_gene	CDR3aa
TRBV2	TRBJ1-1	CAGIMKGAHMNTEAFF
TRBV27	TRBJ1-2	CASSVTANYGYTF
TRBV30	TRBJ2-3	CAWGALGVPTDTQYF
TRBV6-6	TRBJ1-1	CASSWPEEGEAFF
TRBV6-5	TRBJ2-7	CASSYRRVGDEQYF
TRBV27	TRBJ2-5	CASSLLGQQETQYF
TRBV7-6	TRBJ2-3	CASSPTGYTDTQYF
TRBV5-7	TRBJ2-7	CASSNRDSYEQYF
TRBV28	TRBJ2-3	CASSPLPRHGRGTDTQYF
TRBV5-1	TRBJ1-1	CASSLEPGGGTEAFF
TRBV14	TRBJ2-1	CASSQVAGAFNEQFF
TRBV4-3	TRBJ2-7	CASSQVFSGSTEQYF
TRBV10-3	TRBJ2-7	CAISEADGGTYEQYF
TRBV30	TRBJ1-2	CAWSRGDGYTF
TRBV28	TRBJ2-7	CASTYTGQQEQYF
TRBV29-1	TRBJ2-5	CSGRLAGAVETQYF
TRBV9	TRBJ2-7	CASSPSGDSSYEQYF
TRBV7-9	TRBJ2-1	CASSHLGTGRSDEQFF
TRBV15	TRBJ1-2	CATSPREGLSEGYTF
TRBV7-9	TRBJ1-5	CASSLRTQGARNQPQHF
TRBV27	TRBJ2-1	CASSPALDRGEQFF
TRBV5-6	TRBJ2-7	CASSFSDTPYEQYF
TRBV19	TRBJ1-4	CASSSWHRDEKLFF
TRBV5-4	TRBJ2-3	CASSYGGAVDTQYF
TRBV15	TRBJ2-5	CATSRDEGEIWAETQYF
TRBV29-1	TRBJ2-7	CSVSGPAYEQYF
TRBV7-6	TRBJ2-1	CASSLIAGGYTSYNEQFF
TRBV27	TRBJ2-7	CASSSSGTSYEQYF
TRBV28	TRBJ1-3	CASRGPSSGNTIYF
TRBV4-3	TRBJ2-7	CASSQDIGLSYEQYF
TRBV5-1	TRBJ1-1	CASSLDGTGTTEAFF
TRBV5-6	TRBJ2-1	CASSSTVEYINEQFF
TRBV19	TRBJ1-6	CASSIPGLNSPLHF
TRBV11-2	TRBJ2-7	CASSLGGLAVEQYF
TRBV7-9	TRBJ2-7	CASSPPGPGRDEQYF
TRBV10-3	TRBJ2-7	CAISGLDATYEQYF
TRBV6-1	TRBJ1-1	CASSGDWGATEAFF